This TCR beta chain appears in the sequencing data of a study of cytomegalovirus exposure and HLA in healthy donors. Study background: Genotyping showed roughly 86% of a few hundred donors falling in the Caucasian-associated ancestry cluster.

To note about this clone: Its antigen is not known.

The PCR had 60 Vbeta and 13 Jbeta primers. Original processing methods: About 11 million shared chains were among the roughly 80 million unique TCR beta chains that a later analysis counted. Using immunoSEQ multiplex PCR, the repertoire was profiled, and TCRdb retains in-frame clones only, with some absent. V and J calls and clone size are given by that table; D and trimming were obtained from the DNA. The profile covers nearly 110,000 clones, with about 80% appearing a single time and roughly 8% taken by the ten largest. Findings and limits, study-wide: It was approximately 150 TCR beta chains that were listed as cytomegalovirus-associated.

The V and J ends lost 1 base and 3 bases respectively, with 7 bases between them. This CDR3 is 12 amino acids long. The germline V gene has CDR1 SQVTM and CDR2 ANQGSEA. This TCR came from a man aged 25-45 years in good health and CMV-seronegative. The rearrangement joins TRBV29-1 to TRBJ2-7; TRBD1 is a possible D gene (5 bases). The sample comprised PBMCs. CDR3 loop: CSVEGTNYEQYF. As DNA, the CDR3 is TGCAGCGTTGAAGGGACAAACTACGAGCAGTACTTC.